The rows below give T cell receptor beta chains drawn from one sample of a study of technical replicates of blood from a few donors. TCRdb's table, derived via immunoSEQ multiplex PCR, lists solely in-frame clones and lacks some. The sample shows 98,000 or so clones, 95% of them seen only once. Input material: T cells isolated from PBMCs. Every receptor here comes from a human donor in good health. CDR3s include the opening cysteine and the closing phenylalanine or tryptophan. The D gene is left open where the match is weak. A clone size is listed for some rows: how often the clone was seen (once, few, many), or a class if it is expanded.

d_call: NA
j_call: TRBJ1-1
clone_size: NA
v_call: TRBV5-4
cdr3_aa: CASSAQGLETEAFF
cdr3_nt: TGTGCCAGCAGCGCACAGGGTTTGGAAACTGAAGCTTTCTTT

d_call: TRBD1
j_call: TRBJ1-1
clone_size: NA
v_call: TRBV7-6
cdr3_aa: CASSVDRVRWTEAFF
cdr3_nt: TGTGCCAGCAGCGTCGACAGGGTAAGGTGGACTGAAGCTTTCTTT

d_call: NA
j_call: TRBJ1-5
clone_size: once
v_call: TRBV19
cdr3_aa: CASSNRVLWPQHF
cdr3_nt: TGTGCCAGTAGCAACCGGGTTCTCTGGCCCCAGCATTTT

d_call: TRBD1
j_call: TRBJ1-1
clone_size: NA
v_call: TRBV5-6
cdr3_aa: CASSFAGTGNTEAFF
cdr3_nt: TGTGCCAGCAGCTTTGCCGGGACAGGAAACACTGAAGCTTTCTTT

d_call: NA
j_call: TRBJ1-2
clone_size: NA
v_call: TRBV21-1
cdr3_aa: CAGDKISYGYTF
cdr3_nt: TGTGCCGGGGACAAGATATCCTATGGCTACACCTTC

d_call: TRBD1
j_call: TRBJ2-7
clone_size: once
v_call: TRBV4-1
cdr3_aa: CASSQDRWDEQYF
cdr3_nt: TGCGCCAGCAGCCAGGACAGGTGGGACGAGCAGTACTTC

d_call: TRBD2
j_call: TRBJ2-2
clone_size: NA
v_call: TRBV9
cdr3_aa: CASSVGVTSKFGRSGELFF
cdr3_nt: TGTGCCAGCAGCGTAGGCGTGACTAGCAAATTTGGGCGGTCCGGGGAGCTGTTTTTT

d_call: TRBD2
j_call: TRBJ2-2
clone_size: NA
v_call: TRBV7-3
cdr3_aa: CASSLRGLAGPTGELFF
cdr3_nt: TGTGCCAGCAGCTTACGAGGACTAGCGGGGCCCACCGGGGAGCTGTTTTTT

d_call: NA
j_call: TRBJ2-7
clone_size: NA
v_call: TRBV5-1
cdr3_aa: CASSLEPGSYEQYF
cdr3_nt: TGCGCCAGCAGCTTGGAGCCGGGCTCCTACGAGCAGTACTTC

d_call: TRBD2
j_call: TRBJ2-5
clone_size: NA
v_call: TRBV4-1
cdr3_aa: CASSRGLAGAGTQYF
cdr3_nt: TGCGCCAGCAGCCGCGGACTAGCGGGAGCTGGTACCCAGTACTTC

d_call: NA
j_call: TRBJ2-7
clone_size: NA
v_call: TRBV11-3
cdr3_aa: CASSLEGGAGYEQYF
cdr3_nt: TGTGCCAGCAGCCTCGAGGGGGGGGCGGGATACGAGCAGTACTTC

d_call: NA
j_call: TRBJ1-5
clone_size: NA
v_call: TRBV5-4
cdr3_aa: CASSRDPAGQPQHF
cdr3_nt: TGTGCCAGCAGCCGGGACCCTGCGGGACAGCCCCAGCATTTT

d_call: TRBD1
j_call: TRBJ1-4
clone_size: NA
v_call: TRBV4-2
cdr3_aa: CASSPATGHWEVANEKLFF
cdr3_nt: TGTGCCAGCTCGCCCGCGACAGGGCATTGGGAGGTGGCTAATGAAAAACTGTTTTTT

d_call: TRBD2
j_call: TRBJ2-2
clone_size: NA
v_call: TRBV6-5
cdr3_aa: CASSASSGGTGELFF
cdr3_nt: TGTGCCAGCAGTGCCTCCAGCGGGGGCACCGGGGAGCTGTTTTTT

d_call: NA
j_call: TRBJ1-4
clone_size: NA
v_call: TRBV18
cdr3_aa: CASSLSNSEKLFF
cdr3_nt: TGTGCCAGCTCACTGTCAAACAGCGAAAAACTGTTTTTT

d_call: TRBD2
j_call: TRBJ2-1
clone_size: NA
v_call: TRBV7-2
cdr3_aa: CASMAGGGSNEQFF
cdr3_nt: TGTGCCAGCATGGCGGGAGGAGGTTCCAATGAGCAGTTCTTC

d_call: NA
j_call: TRBJ2-5
clone_size: NA
v_call: TRBV9
cdr3_aa: CASSVGAGGGETQYF
cdr3_nt: TGTGCCAGCAGCGTTGGCGCGGGTGGCGGGGAGACCCAGTACTTC

d_call: NA
j_call: TRBJ1-4
clone_size: once
v_call: TRBV5-8
cdr3_aa: CASSLRGALGEKLFF
cdr3_nt: TGTGCCAGCAGCCTCAGGGGTGCGCTTGGTGAAAAACTGTTTTTT

d_call: TRBD1
j_call: TRBJ2-4
clone_size: NA
v_call: TRBV5-5
cdr3_aa: CASSLPGQDLNIQYF
cdr3_nt: TGTGCCAGCAGCTTACCGGGACAGGATTTAAACATTCAGTACTTC

d_call: NA
j_call: TRBJ2-1
clone_size: NA
v_call: TRBV19
cdr3_aa: CASSMGTGINEQFF
cdr3_nt: TGTGCCAGTAGTATGGGTACAGGTATCAATGAGCAGTTCTTC

d_call: TRBD2
j_call: TRBJ2-1
clone_size: NA
v_call: TRBV7-9
cdr3_aa: CASSLAVPGLPVEQFF
cdr3_nt: TGTGCCAGCAGCTTAGCGGTACCGGGACTACCAGTTGAGCAGTTCTTC

d_call: NA
j_call: TRBJ1-4
clone_size: NA
v_call: TRBV5-8
cdr3_aa: CASSLGQATNEKLFF
cdr3_nt: TGTGCCAGCAGCTTGGGACAAGCAACTAATGAAAAACTGTTTTTT

d_call: TRBD2
j_call: TRBJ2-1
clone_size: NA
v_call: TRBV11-2
cdr3_aa: CASSSEGLAGYNEQFF
cdr3_nt: TGTGCCAGCAGCTCCGAAGGCCTAGCGGGGTACAATGAGCAGTTCTTC

d_call: TRBD2
j_call: TRBJ2-4
clone_size: NA
v_call: TRBV13
cdr3_aa: CASSLAGGLAKNIQYF
cdr3_nt: TGTGCCAGCAGCCTAGCGGGAGGGCTAGCCAAAAACATTCAGTACTTC

d_call: TRBD2
j_call: TRBJ2-2
clone_size: NA
v_call: TRBV28
cdr3_aa: CASSIREGTGELFF
cdr3_nt: TGTGCCAGCAGCATCCGGGAGGGCACCGGGGAGCTGTTTTTT

d_call: NA
j_call: TRBJ1-6
clone_size: NA
v_call: TRBV28
cdr3_aa: CASSAHDSNSPLHF
cdr3_nt: TGTGCCAGCAGTGCTCACGACTCTAATTCACCCCTCCACTTT

d_call: NA
j_call: TRBJ2-2
clone_size: NA
v_call: TRBV6-1
cdr3_aa: CASTQERNTGELFF
cdr3_nt: TGTGCCAGCACACAGGAGAGGAACACCGGGGAGCTGTTTTTT

d_call: NA
j_call: TRBJ1-2
clone_size: NA
v_call: TRBV12-5
cdr3_aa: CASGLTDSRGGYTF
cdr3_nt: TGTGCTAGTGGTTTGACGGACAGTCGCGGTGGCTACACCTTC

d_call: NA
j_call: TRBJ2-3
clone_size: NA
v_call: TRBV20-1
cdr3_aa: CSGAGTDTQYF
cdr3_nt: TGCAGTGGCGCGGGCACAGATACGCAGTATTTT

d_call: TRBD1
j_call: TRBJ1-2
clone_size: NA
v_call: TRBV5-1
cdr3_aa: CASSRDRDYGYTF
cdr3_nt: TGCGCCAGCAGTCGGGACAGGGACTATGGCTACACCTTC

d_call: TRBD1
j_call: TRBJ1-5
clone_size: NA
v_call: TRBV23-1
cdr3_aa: CASSCRDRGNSNQPQHF
cdr3_nt: TGCGCCAGCAGTTGTCGGGACAGGGGGAATAGCAATCAGCCCCAGCATTTT

d_call: TRBD2
j_call: TRBJ2-7
clone_size: NA
v_call: TRBV7-8
cdr3_aa: CASSSRGGQSSYEQYF
cdr3_nt: TGTGCCAGCAGCTCCCGGGGGGGCCAGAGCTCCTACGAGCAGTACTTC

d_call: TRBD2
j_call: TRBJ2-5
clone_size: NA
v_call: TRBV4-1
cdr3_aa: CASSHNPSGGVQETQYF
cdr3_nt: TGCGCCAGCAGCCACAATCCTAGCGGGGGAGTTCAAGAGACCCAGTACTTC

d_call: TRBD1
j_call: TRBJ1-1
clone_size: NA
v_call: TRBV15
cdr3_aa: CATSRDRGTEAFF
cdr3_nt: TGTGCCACCAGCAGGGACAGGGGTACTGAAGCTTTCTTT

d_call: NA
j_call: TRBJ2-2
clone_size: NA
v_call: TRBV29-1
cdr3_aa: CSVLRVRTGELFF
cdr3_nt: TGCAGCGTTCTGAGAGTCCGCACCGGGGAGCTGTTTTTT

d_call: NA
j_call: TRBJ2-7
clone_size: NA
v_call: TRBV11-2
cdr3_aa: CASSLKWAGDEQYF
cdr3_nt: TGTGCCAGCAGCTTAAAGTGGGCAGGGGACGAGCAGTACTTC

d_call: NA
j_call: TRBJ2-3
clone_size: once
v_call: TRBV5-4
cdr3_aa: CASSELQGAEDTQYF
cdr3_nt: TGTGCCAGCAGCGAGCTGCAGGGCGCTGAAGATACGCAGTATTTT

d_call: TRBD2
j_call: TRBJ2-3
clone_size: NA
v_call: TRBV9
cdr3_aa: CASSPGGPGTDTQYF
cdr3_nt: TGTGCCAGCAGCCCGGGGGGGCCAGGCACAGATACGCAGTATTTT

d_call: TRBD1
j_call: TRBJ2-2
clone_size: NA
v_call: TRBV5-1
cdr3_aa: CASSRSGQGRTGELFF
cdr3_nt: TGCGCCAGCAGTCGTTCGGGACAGGGTAGGACCGGGGAGCTGTTTTTT

d_call: NA
j_call: TRBJ2-2
clone_size: NA
v_call: TRBV11-2
cdr3_aa: CASSLAGDVGELFF
cdr3_nt: TGTGCCAGCAGCTTAGCGGGAGACGTCGGGGAGCTGTTTTTT

d_call: NA
j_call: TRBJ1-4
clone_size: NA
v_call: TRBV28
cdr3_aa: CASRSPTGSNEKLFF
cdr3_nt: TGTGCCAGCAGGTCCCCGACAGGCTCTAATGAAAAACTGTTTTTT

d_call: NA
j_call: TRBJ1-3
clone_size: NA
v_call: TRBV28
cdr3_aa: CASSPGLYSGNTIYF
cdr3_nt: TGTGCCAGCAGCCCCGGTTTATATTCTGGAAACACCATATATTTT

d_call: NA
j_call: TRBJ1-4
clone_size: NA
v_call: TRBV2
cdr3_aa: CASRSHGGSEKLFF
cdr3_nt: TGTGCCAGCAGAAGCCATGGGGGGTCTGAAAAACTGTTTTTT

d_call: TRBD2
j_call: TRBJ2-2
clone_size: NA
v_call: TRBV11-2
cdr3_aa: CASSLTSTITGELFF
cdr3_nt: TGTGCCAGCAGCTTGACTAGCACTATAACCGGGGAGCTGTTTTTT

d_call: NA
j_call: TRBJ2-7
clone_size: NA
v_call: TRBV7-9
cdr3_aa: CASSLRGQQGGPYEQYF
cdr3_nt: TGTGCCAGCAGCTTGCGAGGGCAACAGGGAGGGCCCTACGAGCAGTACTTC

d_call: TRBD1
j_call: TRBJ2-7
clone_size: NA
v_call: TRBV28
cdr3_aa: CASSATWDRGAYEQYF
cdr3_nt: TGTGCCAGCAGCGCTACCTGGGACAGGGGTGCCTACGAGCAGTACTTC

d_call: NA
j_call: TRBJ1-5
clone_size: NA
v_call: TRBV11-2
cdr3_aa: CASSPGENQPQHF
cdr3_nt: TGTGCCAGCAGCCCAGGGGAAAATCAGCCCCAGCATTTT

d_call: TRBD1
j_call: TRBJ1-1
clone_size: NA
v_call: TRBV19
cdr3_aa: CATQGFWDTEAFF
cdr3_nt: TGTGCCACACAGGGGTTTTGGGACACTGAAGCTTTCTTT

d_call: TRBD1
j_call: TRBJ1-6
clone_size: NA
v_call: TRBV6-6
cdr3_aa: CASSYLTTGRNSPLHF
cdr3_nt: TGTGCCAGCAGTTACTTGACGACAGGGAGGAATTCACCCCTCCACTTT

d_call: TRBD1
j_call: TRBJ2-7
clone_size: NA
v_call: TRBV19
cdr3_aa: CASSFGTGSYEQYF
cdr3_nt: TGTGCCAGTAGTTTCGGGACAGGGTCCTACGAGCAGTACTTC

d_call: TRBD1
j_call: TRBJ1-1
clone_size: NA
v_call: TRBV6-5
cdr3_aa: CASSYSIGQGGTEAFF
cdr3_nt: TGTGCCAGCAGTTACTCGATTGGACAGGGGGGAACTGAAGCTTTCTTT

d_call: NA
j_call: TRBJ2-7
clone_size: NA
v_call: TRBV7-2
cdr3_aa: CASRPGGTSYEQYF
cdr3_nt: TGTGCCAGCAGGCCCGGAGGTACCTCCTACGAGCAGTACTTC

d_call: NA
j_call: TRBJ1-4
clone_size: NA
v_call: TRBV5-6
cdr3_aa: CASSSFRTAVTTNEKLFF
cdr3_nt: TGTGCCAGCAGCTCTTTTAGGACAGCTGTTACAACTAATGAAAAACTGTTTTTT

d_call: TRBD2
j_call: TRBJ2-1
clone_size: NA
v_call: TRBV27
cdr3_aa: CASSFRSGGVNEQFF
cdr3_nt: TGTGCCAGCAGTTTCCGTAGCGGGGGGGTCAATGAGCAGTTCTTC

d_call: NA
j_call: TRBJ2-1
clone_size: NA
v_call: TRBV11-2
cdr3_aa: CASSSTPGAAHEQFF
cdr3_nt: TGTGCCAGCAGCTCGACCCCAGGGGCGGCCCATGAGCAGTTCTTC

d_call: NA
j_call: TRBJ1-1
clone_size: NA
v_call: TRBV7-2
cdr3_aa: CASSSPAGMNTEAFF
cdr3_nt: TGTGCCAGCAGCTCCCCAGCAGGGATGAACACTGAAGCTTTCTTT

d_call: NA
j_call: TRBJ1-5
clone_size: NA
v_call: TRBV5-6
cdr3_aa: CASSLGQVGLSNQPQHF
cdr3_nt: TGTGCCAGCAGCTTGGGTCAGGTAGGACTTAGCAATCAGCCCCAGCATTTT

d_call: NA
j_call: TRBJ1-2
clone_size: few
v_call: TRBV9
cdr3_aa: CASSVDAGPRPYGYTF
cdr3_nt: TGTGCCAGCAGCGTAGATGCGGGGCCCCGGCCTTATGGCTACACCTTC